This record looks at one TCR beta chain sequence and its context. Antigen unknown. The CDR3 runs 15 residues. V trimming: 5 bases; J trimming: 4 bases; junction bases outside the gene matches: 6. From germline, CDR1 is SGHTA and CDR2 FQGTGA. The PCR ran on 60 Vbeta and 13 Jbeta primers. The method was immunoSEQ multiplex PCR; TCRdb's version includes in-frame clones alone and lacks a portion of them. Its listing shows 100,000 to 150,000 clones. These donors, healthy bone marrow donors, were studied. The sample belongs to a study of cytomegalovirus exposure and HLA in healthy donors. Overall study findings and caveats: Some TCR beta chains (roughly 160 of them) were listed as cytomegalovirus-associated. One later analysis reportedly identified an Asian-associated ancestry cluster that showed fewer N-insertions than the roughly 700-donor mean. Rarity characterized most TCR sequences, yet some public TCRs appeared in many donors.

The sequence was obtained from a woman between 40 and 55 years old in good health and CMV-seronegative. Sequencing used PBMCs. The chain uses TRBV7-3 and TRBJ2-5, with 11 bases lining up with TRBD2. The CDR3 nucleotides are TGTGCCAGCAGCCCTAGCGGGGGGCCGTTAGAGACCCAGTACTTC. Translated, it gives CASSPSGGPLETQYF.